The present entry profiles one TCR beta chain with its context. The antigen is unknown. This specimen belongs to a study of a mutant IDH1 vaccine in newly diagnosed glioma. Study-level background: Standard pretreatment was either radiotherapy, temozolomide, or, for most, radiochemotherapy with temozolomide.

Specified time point: week 35, safety follow-up. The content of each vaccine dose was 300 ug of mutant IDH1 20-mer peptide, and topical imiquimod accompanied it. Across weeks 1, 3, 5, 7, 11, 15, 19 and 23, patients received a vaccination each time, eight in all. Using immunoSEQ multiplex PCR, the repertoire was profiled, and TCRdb retains in-frame clones only, with some absent. The sample consists of about 68,000 clones, less than 90% of them appearing once. Trimming took 0 bases from V and 4 from J, leaving 7 bases between them. From germline, CDR1 is SGDLS and CDR2 YYNGEE. The CDR3 spans 13 residues.

The sample here was PBMCs, taken from a glioma patient whose treatment included an IDH1 peptide vaccine. The receptor was isolated from a man aged 18 to 30 with glioma. This sequence joins TRBV9 and TRBJ1-1; no clear D gene. The CDR3 loop reads CASSVVHPTEAFF. CDR3 in DNA: TGTGCCAGCAGCGTAGTACATCCCACTGAAGCTTTCTTT.